These T cell receptor beta chains were read from a single sample in a study of cytomegalovirus exposure and HLA in healthy donors. Sequencing used immunoSEQ multiplex PCR; TCRdb keeps in-frame clones, though not all of them. The sample lists about 89,000 clones; 85% were seen once. The material sequenced was PBMCs. The origin of the receptors is a man aged 35 to 55 in good health and CMV-seropositive. The CDR3 runs from the conserved cysteine through the conserved F or W. Each record gives: clone size, V gene, CDR3 protein. Clone size is shown for a subset of rows, as once, few, many or a class of expanded clone.

>.|TRBV5-1
CASSFAEITETQYF
>.|TRBV13
CASISRGGLGAYNEQFF
>.|TRBV6-1
CASSGQGRTLSEQYF
>.|TRBV4-1
CASSQEGDGTGANYGYTF
>.|TRBV11-2
CASSPSGPDEQYF
>.|TRBV7-3
CASSPGPSAYEQYF
>.|TRBV7-3
CASGLVGTEAFF
>.|TRBV7-9
CASSQTDTQYF
>.|TRBV10-2
CASKDTLNTEAFF
>.|TRBV5-1
CASSLVTGAMTYEQYF
>.|TRBV6-5
CASSYQRALYEQYF
>.|TRBV15
CATSRDLRDEQFF
>once|TRBV7-8
CASSLASYGTGGYEREKLFF
>.|TRBV5-8
CASSGTGNEKLFF
>.|TRBV29-1
CSVTVTGDEQYF
>.|TRBV6-5
CASSLDRVIYEQYF
>once|TRBV7-9
CASSLGQGVGIQYF
>few|TRBV28
CASPRDRGDVRSYNEQFF
>.|TRBV13
CASSSPSGGYQETQYF
>.|TRBV5-6
CASFGGGADTGELFF
>.|TRBV11-3
CASTATGSTGELFF
>.|TRBV6-4
CASSAGTGLLNEQFF
>few|TRBV5-1
CASSSQGSPYEQYF
>.|TRBV7-2
CASSLNRGRSEAFF
>.|TRBV19
CASTRGQGGNQPQHF
>.|TRBV15
CATSLDRGPYEQYF
>once|TRBV6-1
CASTTGGSLAEAFF
>once|TRBV27
CASSSQPRPVEVYEQYF
>.|TRBV7-8
CASSLGQGGTQYF
>.|TRBV14
CASSQGQGVRRNTIYF
>.|TRBV2
CASSEERVATYEQYF
>.|TRBV5-4
CASSVGLAGGSEQYF
>.|TRBV6-1
CASIGYKRGNEQFF
>.|TRBV28
CASTGVVEQYF
>.|TRBV5-1
CASRETSAYEQYF
>.|TRBV28
CASSLIQGSSGYTF
>.|TRBV28
CASSLVINYGYTF
>.|TRBV5-4
CASSSRQGPYEQYF
>.|TRBV7-2
CASSYRDTLSYEQYF
>.|TRBV2
CASRLDRGGTEAFF
>.|TRBV5-6
CASSQQVLGTGELFF
>.|TRBV6-6
CASSYEQGWSYEQYF
>.|TRBV10-2
CASREGLFFAAFF
>.|TRBV2
CASSPFRGRDGELFF
>once|TRBV18
CASSPSGTGNQPQHF
>.|TRBV6-5
CATRLAGGPYEQYF
>medium-sized|TRBV7-6
CASSAGPKSTDTQYF
>.|TRBV7-2
CASTPGTINQETQYF
>.|TRBV6-5
CASRPGQLNTGELFF
>.|TRBV28
CASLSSYNSPLHF
>.|TRBV6-1
CASSEAQGKAYEQYF
>.|TRBV7-2
CASSWTSGSPTGELFF
>few|TRBV5-1
CASSLGRDEADTQYF
>.|TRBV5-1
CASTILAGFENEQFF
>.|TRBV6-6
CASSVGVEQYF